This entry describes one T cell receptor beta chain. The antigen is undetermined. The CD4+ fraction was divided into a CD45RA+ naive subset and a CD45RA-negative memory subset. Method: immunoSEQ multiplex PCR; TCRdb's copy keeps in-frame clones and lacks some. The repertoire holds 2 million to 2.5 million clones, with more than 80% as singletons. This record belongs to a study of shared clonotypes between healthy human individuals. The V gene's germline CDR1 is MRHNA and CDR2 SNTAGT. This CDR3 spans 16 amino acids. Trimming pared 7 bases from V and 4 bases from J, leaving 19 bases between. Study outcomes and limitations: A few donors had 4% to 5% of their naive CD4 clonotypes in common. Non-shared clonotypes had lower generation probabilities than those shared by all four donors.

This receptor was taken from a man between 18 and 29 years old in good health. Some clones in this sample may be carry-over from other donors' samples. Sequenced: naive CD4+ T cells from PBMCs. This sample's subset: CD45RA+ positively selected. V is TRBV6-4 and J is TRBJ1-4; D not resolved. The CDR3 region is CASNAPQHLNNEKLFF. The CDR3 DNA follows: TGTGCCAGCAACGCTCCCCAACATCTAAATAATGAAAAACTGTTTTTT.